This T cell receptor beta chain was recovered during a study of cytomegalovirus exposure and HLA in healthy donors. With regard to this clone: Its cognate antigen is unknown.

From germline, CDR1 is SQVTM and CDR2 ANQGSEA. V lost 4 bases to trimming and J lost 0 bases, with 7 bases between them. The CDR3 is made up of 13 amino acids. General study results and limits: Productive rates of about 87% or about 30% were seen for most TCR beta V segments in an earlier analysis. The majority of CMV-associated TCR beta chains were reported as apparently HLA-restricted in a later analysis.

Vbeta (60) and Jbeta (13) primers were used in the PCR. This table comes from immunoSEQ multiplex PCR, and its TCRdb copy is limited to in-frame clones, with some not included. This specimen shows about 130,000 clones; the ten leading clones hold 1.5% to 2%. Sequenced sample: PBMCs. This chain connects TRBV29-1 to TRBJ1-3; D is unclear. The receptor comes from a man younger than 35 in good health and CMV-seronegative. The CDR3 protein is CSVAESSGNTIYF. DNA of the CDR3: TGCAGCGTTGCAGAGAGCTCTGGAAACACCATATATTTT.